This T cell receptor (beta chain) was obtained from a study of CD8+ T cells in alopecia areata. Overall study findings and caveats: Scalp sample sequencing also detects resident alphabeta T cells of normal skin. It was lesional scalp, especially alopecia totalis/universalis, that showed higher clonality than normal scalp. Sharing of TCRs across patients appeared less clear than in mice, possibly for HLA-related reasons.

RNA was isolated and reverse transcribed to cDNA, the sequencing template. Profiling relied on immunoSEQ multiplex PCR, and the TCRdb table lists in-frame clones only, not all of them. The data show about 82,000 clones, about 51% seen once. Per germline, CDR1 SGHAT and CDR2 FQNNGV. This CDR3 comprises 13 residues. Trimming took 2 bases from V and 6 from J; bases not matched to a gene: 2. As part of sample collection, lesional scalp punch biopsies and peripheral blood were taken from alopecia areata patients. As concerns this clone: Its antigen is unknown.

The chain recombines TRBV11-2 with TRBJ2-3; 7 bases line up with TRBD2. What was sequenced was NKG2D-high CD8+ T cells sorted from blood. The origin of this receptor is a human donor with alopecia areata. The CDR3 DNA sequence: TGTGCCAGCAGCTTACCGCGGGGGGATACGCAGTATTTT. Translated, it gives CASSLPRGDTQYF. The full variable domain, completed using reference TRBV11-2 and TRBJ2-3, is EAGVAQSPRYKIIEKRQSVAFWCNPISGHATLYWYQQILGQGPKLLIQFQNNGVVDDSQLPKDRFSAERLKGVDSTLKIQPAKLEDSAVYLCASSLPRGDTQYFGPGTRLTVL.